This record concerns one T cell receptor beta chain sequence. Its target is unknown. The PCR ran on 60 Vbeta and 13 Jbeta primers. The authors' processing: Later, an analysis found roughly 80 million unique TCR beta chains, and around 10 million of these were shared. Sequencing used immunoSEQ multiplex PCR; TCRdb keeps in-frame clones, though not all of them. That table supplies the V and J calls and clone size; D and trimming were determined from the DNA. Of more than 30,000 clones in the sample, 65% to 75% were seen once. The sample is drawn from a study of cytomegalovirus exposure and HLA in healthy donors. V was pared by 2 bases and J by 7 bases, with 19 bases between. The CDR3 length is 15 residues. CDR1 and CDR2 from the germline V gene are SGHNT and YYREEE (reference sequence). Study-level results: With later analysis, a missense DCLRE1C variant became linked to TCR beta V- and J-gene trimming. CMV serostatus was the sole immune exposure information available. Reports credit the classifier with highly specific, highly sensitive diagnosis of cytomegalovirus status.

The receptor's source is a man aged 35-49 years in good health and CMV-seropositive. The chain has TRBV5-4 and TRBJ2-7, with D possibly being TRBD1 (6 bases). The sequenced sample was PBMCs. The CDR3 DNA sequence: TGTGCCAGCAGCTTACAGGGAATGTCTAATGGGGAGCAGTACTTC. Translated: CASSLQGMSNGEQYF.